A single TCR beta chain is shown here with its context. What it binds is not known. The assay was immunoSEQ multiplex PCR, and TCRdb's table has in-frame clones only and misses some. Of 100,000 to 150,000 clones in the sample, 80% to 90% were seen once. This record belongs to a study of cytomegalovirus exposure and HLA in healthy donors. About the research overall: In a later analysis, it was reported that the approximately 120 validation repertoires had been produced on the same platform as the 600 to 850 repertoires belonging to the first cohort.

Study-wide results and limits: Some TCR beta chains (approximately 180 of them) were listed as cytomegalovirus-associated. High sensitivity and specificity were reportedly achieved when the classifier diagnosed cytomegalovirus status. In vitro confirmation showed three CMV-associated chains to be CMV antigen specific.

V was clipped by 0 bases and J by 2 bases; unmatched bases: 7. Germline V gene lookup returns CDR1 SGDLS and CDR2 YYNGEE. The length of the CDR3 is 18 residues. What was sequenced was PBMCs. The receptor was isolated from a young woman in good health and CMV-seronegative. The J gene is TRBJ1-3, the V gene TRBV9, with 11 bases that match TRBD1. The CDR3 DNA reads TGTGCCAGCAGCGTAGTACCCGGACAGGGGGCTGCTGGAAACACCATATATTTT. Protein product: CASSVVPGQGAAGNTIYF.